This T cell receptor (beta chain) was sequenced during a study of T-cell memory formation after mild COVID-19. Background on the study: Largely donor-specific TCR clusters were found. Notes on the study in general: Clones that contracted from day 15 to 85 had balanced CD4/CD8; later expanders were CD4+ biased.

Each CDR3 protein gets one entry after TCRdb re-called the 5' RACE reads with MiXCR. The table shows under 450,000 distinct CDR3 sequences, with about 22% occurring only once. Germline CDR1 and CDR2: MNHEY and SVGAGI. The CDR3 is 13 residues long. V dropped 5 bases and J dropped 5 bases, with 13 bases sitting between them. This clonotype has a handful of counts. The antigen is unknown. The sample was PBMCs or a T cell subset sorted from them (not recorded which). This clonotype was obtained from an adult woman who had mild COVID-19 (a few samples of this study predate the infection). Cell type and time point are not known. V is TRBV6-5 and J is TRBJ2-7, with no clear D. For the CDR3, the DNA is TGTGCCAGCAGTCTGAATGGGGTCGACGAGCAGTACTTC. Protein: CASSLNGVDEQYF.